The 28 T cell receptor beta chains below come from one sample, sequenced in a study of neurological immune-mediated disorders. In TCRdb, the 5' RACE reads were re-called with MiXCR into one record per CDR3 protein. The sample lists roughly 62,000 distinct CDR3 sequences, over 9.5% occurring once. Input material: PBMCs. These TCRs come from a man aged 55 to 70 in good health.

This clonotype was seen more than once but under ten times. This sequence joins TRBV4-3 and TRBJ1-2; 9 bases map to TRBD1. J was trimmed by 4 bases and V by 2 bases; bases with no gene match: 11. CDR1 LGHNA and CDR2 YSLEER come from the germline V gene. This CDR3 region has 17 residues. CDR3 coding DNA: TGCGCCAGCAGCCAAAGGTCTGGACAGGGGAATATCTATGGCTACACCTTC. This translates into CASSQRSGQGNIYGYTF.

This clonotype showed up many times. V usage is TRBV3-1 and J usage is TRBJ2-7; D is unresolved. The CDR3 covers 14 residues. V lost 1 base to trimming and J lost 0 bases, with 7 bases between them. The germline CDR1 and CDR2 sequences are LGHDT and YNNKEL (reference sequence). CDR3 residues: CASSQVGSSYEQYF. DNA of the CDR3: TGTGCCAGCAGCCAAGTAGGGTCCTCCTACGAGCAGTACTTC.

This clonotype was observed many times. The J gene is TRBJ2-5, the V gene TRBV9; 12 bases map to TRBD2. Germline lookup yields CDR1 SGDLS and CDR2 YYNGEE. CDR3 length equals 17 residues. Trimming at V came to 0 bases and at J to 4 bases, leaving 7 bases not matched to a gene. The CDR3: CASSVGLAGGLGETQYF. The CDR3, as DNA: TGTGCCAGCAGCGTAGGGCTAGCGGGGGGGCTGGGAGAGACCCAGTACTTC.

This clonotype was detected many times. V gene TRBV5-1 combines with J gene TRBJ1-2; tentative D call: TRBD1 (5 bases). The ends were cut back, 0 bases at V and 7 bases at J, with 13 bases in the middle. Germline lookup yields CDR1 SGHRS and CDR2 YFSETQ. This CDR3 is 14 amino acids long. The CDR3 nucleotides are TGCGCCAGCAGCTTGGGACAGTCCCCCCTTGGCTACACCTTC. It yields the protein CASSLGQSPLGYTF.

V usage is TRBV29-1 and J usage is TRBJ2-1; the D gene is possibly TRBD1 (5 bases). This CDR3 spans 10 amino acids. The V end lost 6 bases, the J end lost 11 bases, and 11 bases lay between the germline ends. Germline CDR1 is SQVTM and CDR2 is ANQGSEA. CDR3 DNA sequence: TGCAGCGTGCGACAGACCAAGCAGTTCTTC. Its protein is CSVRQTKQFF.

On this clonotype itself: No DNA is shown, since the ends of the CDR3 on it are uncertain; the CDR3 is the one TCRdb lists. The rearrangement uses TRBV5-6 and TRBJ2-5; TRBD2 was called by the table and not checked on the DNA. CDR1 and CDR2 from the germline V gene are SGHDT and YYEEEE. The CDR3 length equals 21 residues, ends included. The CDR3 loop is CASSFYICSARDRASKETQYF.

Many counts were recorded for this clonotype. The CDR3 sequence is CASSYSRQGGELFF. The CDR3, as DNA: TGTGCCAGCAGTTACTCGCGACAGGGCGGGGAGCTGTTTTTT. V usage is TRBV6-5 and J usage is TRBJ2-2; 7 bases are a match to TRBD1. CDR3 length equals 14 residues. The germline CDR1 and CDR2 sequences are MNHEY and SVGAGI. The V and J ends lost 0 bases and 7 bases, in that order; junction bases with no gene match: 2.

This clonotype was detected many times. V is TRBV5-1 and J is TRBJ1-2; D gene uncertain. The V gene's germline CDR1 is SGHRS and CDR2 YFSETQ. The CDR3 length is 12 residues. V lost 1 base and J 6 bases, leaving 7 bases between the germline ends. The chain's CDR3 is CASSLSQNGYTF. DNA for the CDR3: TGCGCCAGCAGCTTGTCTCAGAATGGCTACACCTTC.

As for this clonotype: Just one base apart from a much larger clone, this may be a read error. The CDR3 DNA follows: TGTGCCAGCAGCCACCCGCGACTATCGAATTACAATGAGCAGTTCTTC. Amino acids: CASSHPRLSNYNEQFF. The rearrangement joins TRBV3-1 to TRBJ2-1; possibly TRBD2 for D (5 bases). The CDR3 has 16 residues. Germline V gene lookup returns CDR1 LGHDT and CDR2 YNNKEL (reference sequence). The V gene lost 3 bases and the J gene lost 4 bases, with 16 bases spanning the gap.

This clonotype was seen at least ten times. This CDR3 reads CASRSQGSVGAQYF. The CDR3 nucleotides are TGTGCCAGCAGGTCACAGGGGTCCGTGGGGGCCCAGTACTTC. The chain recombines TRBV6-2 or TRBV6-3 with TRBJ2-5; 7 bases align to TRBD1. J lost 9 bases, V lost 6 bases, and 13 bases had no gene match. This CDR3 is built from 14 residues. CDR1 is MNHEY, CDR2 SVGEGT, per germline.

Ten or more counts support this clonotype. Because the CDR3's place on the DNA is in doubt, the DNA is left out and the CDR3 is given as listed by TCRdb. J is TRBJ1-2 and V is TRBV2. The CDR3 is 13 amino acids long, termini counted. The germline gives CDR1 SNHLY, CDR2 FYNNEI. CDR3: CASSSISVDGYTF.

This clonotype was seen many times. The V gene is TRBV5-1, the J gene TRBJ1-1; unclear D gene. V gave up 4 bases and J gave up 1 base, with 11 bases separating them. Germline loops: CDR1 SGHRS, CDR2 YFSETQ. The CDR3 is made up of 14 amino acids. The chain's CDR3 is CASSAPLSNTEAFF. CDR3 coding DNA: TGCGCCAGCAGCGCCCCACTGTCGAACACTGAAGCTTTCTTT.

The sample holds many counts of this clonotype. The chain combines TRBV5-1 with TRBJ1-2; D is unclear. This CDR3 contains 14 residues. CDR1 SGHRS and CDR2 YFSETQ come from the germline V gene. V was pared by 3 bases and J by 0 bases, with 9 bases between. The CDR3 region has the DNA TGCGCCAGCAGCTCGGATTTAACTAACTATGGCTACACCTTC. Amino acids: CASSSDLTNYGYTF.

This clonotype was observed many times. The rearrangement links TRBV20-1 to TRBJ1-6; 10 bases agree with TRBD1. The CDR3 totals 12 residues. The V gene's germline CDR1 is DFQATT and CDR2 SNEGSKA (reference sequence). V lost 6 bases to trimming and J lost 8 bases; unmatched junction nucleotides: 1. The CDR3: CSAGQGYSPLHF. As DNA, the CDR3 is TGCAGTGCGGGACAGGGGTATTCACCCCTCCACTTT.

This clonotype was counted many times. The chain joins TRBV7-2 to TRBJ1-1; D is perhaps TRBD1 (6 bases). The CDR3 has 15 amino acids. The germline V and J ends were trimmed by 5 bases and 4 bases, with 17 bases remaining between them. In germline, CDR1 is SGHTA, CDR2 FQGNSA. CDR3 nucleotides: TGTGCCAGCAGCCCCGGAGGGGGGGGCGCCACTGAAGCTTTCTTT. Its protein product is CASSPGGGGATEAFF.

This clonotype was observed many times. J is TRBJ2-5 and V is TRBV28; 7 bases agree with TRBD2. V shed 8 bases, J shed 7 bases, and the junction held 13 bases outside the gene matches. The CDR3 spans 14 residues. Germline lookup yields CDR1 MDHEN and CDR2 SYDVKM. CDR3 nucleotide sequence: TGTGCCAGCGAACTCCCAGGGAGGGTCGGGACCCAGTACTTC. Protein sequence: CASELPGRVGTQYF.

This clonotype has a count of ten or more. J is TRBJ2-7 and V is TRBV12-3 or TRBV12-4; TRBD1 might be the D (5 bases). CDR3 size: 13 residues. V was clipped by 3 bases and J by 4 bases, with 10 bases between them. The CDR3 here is CASSLVQGYEQYF. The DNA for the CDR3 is TGTGCCAGCAGTTTGGTCCAGGGTTACGAGCAGTACTTC.

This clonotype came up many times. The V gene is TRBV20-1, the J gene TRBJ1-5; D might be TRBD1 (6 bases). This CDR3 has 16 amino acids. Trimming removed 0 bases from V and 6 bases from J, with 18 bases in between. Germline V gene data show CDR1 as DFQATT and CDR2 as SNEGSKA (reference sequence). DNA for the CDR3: TGCAGTGCTAGAGATGACCAGGGGATTGACAGTCAGCCCCAGCATTTT. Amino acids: CSARDDQGIDSQPQHF.

The CDR3 sequence is CASTPGTGFSPLHF. CDR3 nucleotides: TGTGCCAGCACCCCCGGGACAGGTTTTTCACCCCTCCACTTT. The chain recombines TRBV6-5 with TRBJ1-6; 8 bases line up with TRBD1. The CDR3 contains 14 residues. Germline CDR1 and CDR2: MNHEY and SVGAGI. The V segment lost 7 bases and the J segment 9 bases; nucleotides outside the gene matches: 8.

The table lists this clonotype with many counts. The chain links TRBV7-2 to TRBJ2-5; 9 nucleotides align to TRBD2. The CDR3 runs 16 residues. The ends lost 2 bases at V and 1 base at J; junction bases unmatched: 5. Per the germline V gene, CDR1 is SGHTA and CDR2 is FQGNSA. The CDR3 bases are TGTGCCAGCAGCTTACAAGCGGGGGGTTTCCAAGAGACCCAGTACTTC. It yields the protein CASSLQAGGFQETQYF.

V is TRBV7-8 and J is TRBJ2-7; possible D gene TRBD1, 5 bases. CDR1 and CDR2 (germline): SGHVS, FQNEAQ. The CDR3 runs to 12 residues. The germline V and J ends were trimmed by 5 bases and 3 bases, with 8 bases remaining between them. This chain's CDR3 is CASSAGIYEQYF. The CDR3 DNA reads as TGTGCCAGCAGCGCAGGGATCTACGAGCAGTACTTC. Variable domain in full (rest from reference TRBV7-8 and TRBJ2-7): GAGVSQSPRYKVAKRGQDVALRCDPISGHVSLFWYQQALGQGPEFLTYFQNEAQLDKSGLPSDRFFAERPEGSVSTLKIQRTQQEDSAVYLCASSAGIYEQYFGPGTRLTVT.

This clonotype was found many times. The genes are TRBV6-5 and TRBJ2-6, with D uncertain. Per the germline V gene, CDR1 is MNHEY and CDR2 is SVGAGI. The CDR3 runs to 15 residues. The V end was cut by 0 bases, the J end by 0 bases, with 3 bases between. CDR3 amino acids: CASSYSFSGANVLTF. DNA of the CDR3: TGTGCCAGCAGTTACTCTTTCTCTGGGGCCAACGTCCTGACTTTC.

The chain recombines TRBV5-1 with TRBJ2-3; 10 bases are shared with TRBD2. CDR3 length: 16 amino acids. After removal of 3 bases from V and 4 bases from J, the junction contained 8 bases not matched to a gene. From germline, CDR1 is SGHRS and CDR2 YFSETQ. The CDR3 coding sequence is TGCGCCAGCAGCTCTACTAGCGGGGATCCACCAGATACGCAGTATTTT. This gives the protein CASSSTSGDPPDTQYF.

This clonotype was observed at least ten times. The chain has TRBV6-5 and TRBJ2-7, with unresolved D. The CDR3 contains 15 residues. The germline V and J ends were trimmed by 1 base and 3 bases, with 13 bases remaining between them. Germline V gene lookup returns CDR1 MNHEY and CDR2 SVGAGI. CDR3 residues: CASSYYNDGRYEQYF. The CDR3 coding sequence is TGTGCCAGCAGTTACTATAATGACGGCCGCTACGAGCAGTACTTC.

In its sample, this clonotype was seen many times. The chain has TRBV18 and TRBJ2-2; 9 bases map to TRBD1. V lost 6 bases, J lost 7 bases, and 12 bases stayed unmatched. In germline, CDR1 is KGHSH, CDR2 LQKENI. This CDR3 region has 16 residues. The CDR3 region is CASSFLGQGPSGELFF. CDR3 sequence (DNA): TGTGCCAGCTCTTTCCTCGGACAGGGGCCAAGCGGGGAGCTGTTTTTT. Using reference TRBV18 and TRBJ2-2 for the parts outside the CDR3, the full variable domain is NAGVMQNPRHLVRRRGQEARLRCSPMKGHSHVYWYRQLPEEGLKFMVYLQKENIIDESGMPKERFSAEFPKEGPSILRIQQVVRGDSAAYFCASSFLGQGPSGELFFGEGSRLTVL.

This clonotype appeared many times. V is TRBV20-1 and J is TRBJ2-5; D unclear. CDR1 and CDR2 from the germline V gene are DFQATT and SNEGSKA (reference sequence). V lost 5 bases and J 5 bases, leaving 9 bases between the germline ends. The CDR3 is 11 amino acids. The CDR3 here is CSAELRETQYF. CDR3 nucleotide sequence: TGCAGTGCTGAGTTACGGGAGACCCAGTACTTC.

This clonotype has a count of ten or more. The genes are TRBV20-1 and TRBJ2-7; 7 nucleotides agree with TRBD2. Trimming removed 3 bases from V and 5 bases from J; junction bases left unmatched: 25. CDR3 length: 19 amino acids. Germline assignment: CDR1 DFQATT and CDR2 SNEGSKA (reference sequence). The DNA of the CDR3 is TGCAGTGCTAGGGAAGGCAGGGAATCATGGTCTAGCGGACGGGACGAGCAGTACTTC. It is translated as CSAREGRESWSSGRDEQYF.

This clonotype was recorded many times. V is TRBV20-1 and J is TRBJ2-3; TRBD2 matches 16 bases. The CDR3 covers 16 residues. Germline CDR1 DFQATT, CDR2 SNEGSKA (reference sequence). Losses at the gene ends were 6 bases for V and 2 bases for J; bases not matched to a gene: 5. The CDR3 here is CSAGTSGGANTDTQYF. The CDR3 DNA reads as TGCAGTGCCGGGACTAGCGGGGGGGCCAACACAGATACGCAGTATTTT.